Below, 12 T cell receptor beta chains from the same sample are listed, as sequenced in a study of T cell responses to AZD1222 COVID-19 vaccine. Some clones are missing from TCRdb's copy, which holds only in-frame ones; the method was immunoSEQ multiplex PCR. The sample consists of about 100,000 clones, nearly 95% of them appearing once. The starting material was peripheral blood, obtained on day 0 of AZD1222 vaccination. Receptors were obtained from an adult in good health.

The rearrangement uses TRBV10-2 and TRBJ1-1; the D is unclear. There are 13 residues in the CDR3. Per germline, CDR1 WSHSY and CDR2 SAAADI. V lost 4 bases to trimming and J lost 4 bases, with 10 bases between them. The CDR3 loop is CASSGGVGTEAFF. In DNA form, the CDR3 reads TGCGCCAGCAGTGGGGGAGTCGGCACTGAAGCTTTCTTT.

This clone has only a few counts. This chain connects TRBV28 to TRBJ2-1, with a possible D match to TRBD2 (5 bases). The germline gives CDR1 MDHEN, CDR2 SYDVKM. CDR3 size: 16 residues. V lost 2 bases and J lost 9, with 20 bases in between. The DNA for the CDR3 is TGTGCCAGCAGTTTAAGGGCGACCTGGGAGAGCCCTGAGCAGTTCTTC. This translates into CASSLRATWESPEQFF. The complete variable domain, with remaining parts taken from reference TRBV28 and TRBJ2-1, reads DVKVTQSSRYLVKRTGEKVFLECVQDMDHENMFWYRQDPGLGLRLIYFSYDVKMKEKGDIPEGYSVSREKKERFSLILESASTNQTSMYLCASSLRATWESPEQFFGPGTRLTVL.

The J gene is TRBJ1-3, the V gene TRBV5-1; D unresolved. Germline V gene data show CDR1 as SGHRS and CDR2 as YFSETQ. Trimming took off 4 bases at V and 0 bases at J, with 14 bases between the two ends. This CDR3 has 16 residues. Written as DNA, the CDR3 is TGCGCCAGCAGCCCCTATTTAGGTCTCTCTGGAAACACCATATATTTT. It translates to CASSPYLGLSGNTIYF.

This clone occurred once. The chain couples TRBV28 to TRBJ2-2, with D possibly being TRBD2 (7 bases). Trimming removed 5 bases from V and 5 bases from J, with 18 bases in between. The length of the CDR3 is 16 residues. Germline values: CDR1 MDHEN, CDR2 SYDVKM. CDR3 region: CASSPGAGARTGELFF. The DNA for the CDR3 is TGTGCCAGCAGTCCAGGGGCGGGGGCGAGGACCGGGGAGCTGTTTTTT.

The rearrangement uses TRBV28 and TRBJ2-7; D is undetermined. Per the germline V gene, CDR1 is MDHEN and CDR2 is SYDVKM. The CDR3 length is 11 residues. V lost 1 base to trimming and J lost 5 bases, with 3 bases between them. The CDR3 here is CASSLFDEQYF. CDR3 in DNA: TGTGCCAGCAGTTTATTTGACGAGCAGTACTTC. The entire variable domain, with the rest obtained from reference TRBV28 and TRBJ2-7, is as follows: DVKVTQSSRYLVKRTGEKVFLECVQDMDHENMFWYRQDPGLGLRLIYFSYDVKMKEKGDIPEGYSVSREKKERFSLILESASTNQTSMYLCASSLFDEQYFGPGTRLTVT.

The chain combines TRBV7-9 with TRBJ2-3; D unclear. Germline V gives CDR1 SEHNR, CDR2 FQNEAQ (reference sequence). Trimming shortened V by 6 bases and J by 0 bases, and 13 bases separated the two germline ends. The CDR3 runs to 15 residues. CDR3 loop: CASRPARFSTDTQYF. The CDR3 nucleotides are TGTGCCAGCAGACCAGCCAGATTTAGCACAGATACGCAGTATTTT.

The V gene is TRBV6-5, the J gene TRBJ2-1; D might be TRBD2 (6 bases). Between the trimmed V and J ends, which lost 7 bases and 7 bases, there was a span of 14 bases. The germline V gene encodes CDR1 MNHEY and CDR2 SVGAGI. The CDR3 spans 13 residues. CDR3 nucleotide sequence: TGTGCCAGCACCACCGGGGGAGTGAATGAGCAGTTCTTC. This codes for CASTTGGVNEQFF.

The chain has TRBV28 and TRBJ1-5; D remains ambiguous. Germline lookup yields CDR1 MDHEN and CDR2 SYDVKM. V gave up 6 bases and J gave up 4 bases, with 19 bases separating them. This CDR3 comprises 16 residues. The CDR3 is CASRTLEQIPNQPQHF. The CDR3 DNA follows: TGTGCCAGCAGAACTCTCGAACAGATCCCTAATCAGCCCCAGCATTTT.

CDR3 nucleotides: TGTGCCAGCAGTGCGGGGGGAATCAATGAGCAGTTCTTC. It specifies CASSAGGINEQFF. The chain employs TRBV6-4 and TRBJ2-1; 7 positions match TRBD2. This CDR3 is built from 13 residues. Germline CDR1 MRHNA, CDR2 SNTAGT. J gave up 6 bases and V 4 bases, and 3 bases lay outside the gene matches.

The V and J genes are TRBV5-5 and TRBJ2-3, with 7 bases matching TRBD1. The ends lost 4 bases at V and 1 base at J; junction bases unmatched: 6. The CDR3 extends over 15 amino acids. Germline lookup yields CDR1 SGHKS and CDR2 YYEKEE (reference sequence). This chain's CDR3 is CASSLRQGGTDTQYF. CDR3 sequence (DNA): TGTGCCAGCAGCCTGCGACAGGGTGGCACAGATACGCAGTATTTT.

This chain links TRBV9 with TRBJ1-5; 7 nucleotides match TRBD1. CDR3 length: 15 residues. Per the germline V gene, CDR1 is SGDLS and CDR2 is YYNGEE. Trimming cost V 0 bases and J 6 bases; bases outside gene matches: 6. Here the CDR3 reads CASSVGTGPSQPQHF. The CDR3 bases are TGTGCCAGCAGCGTAGGGACAGGCCCTAGTCAGCCCCAGCATTTT. Combining the CDR3 with reference TRBV9 and TRBJ1-5 gives the whole variable domain DSGVTQTPKHLITATGQRVTLRCSPRSGDLSVYWYQQSLDQGLQFLIQYYNGEERAKGNILERFSAQQFPDLHSELNLSSLELGDSALYFCASSVGTGPSQPQHFGDGTRLSIL.

V usage is TRBV6-5 and J usage is TRBJ2-5; a possible D gene is TRBD1 (6 bases). The CDR3 has 15 amino acids. Looked up from germline, CDR1 is MNHEY and CDR2 is SVGAGI. V dropped 2 bases and J dropped 5 bases, with 15 bases sitting between them. DNA for the CDR3: TGTGCCAGCAGTTACGGGACACCACCCGGGGAGACCCAGTACTTC. Protein product: CASSYGTPPGETQYF.